This TCR beta chain was sequenced in a study of T cell responses to AZD1222 COVID-19 vaccine. Study-wide points: Donors, mostly white British, included more females; clonal diversity was possibly underestimated.

TCRdb keeps only in-frame clones here, not all; method: immunoSEQ multiplex PCR. The data show 150,000 to 200,000 clones, with more than 85% seen just once and 1.5% to 2% held by the top ten. The CDR3 covers 14 residues. The V and J ends lost 1 base and 3 bases respectively, with 8 bases between them. Germline V CDR1 and CDR2: SGHNT, YENEEA. A word on this clone: Antigen: not known.

This clonotype was sampled from an adult who received the AZD1222 COVID-19 vaccine. The sequenced sample was peripheral blood, obtained 28 days after the second AZD1222 dose. The chain links TRBV11-3 to TRBJ2-3, with D uncertain. CDR3 region: CASSLGPSTDTQYF. Written as DNA, the CDR3 is TGTGCCAGCAGCTTAGGCCCCTCGACAGATACGCAGTATTTT.